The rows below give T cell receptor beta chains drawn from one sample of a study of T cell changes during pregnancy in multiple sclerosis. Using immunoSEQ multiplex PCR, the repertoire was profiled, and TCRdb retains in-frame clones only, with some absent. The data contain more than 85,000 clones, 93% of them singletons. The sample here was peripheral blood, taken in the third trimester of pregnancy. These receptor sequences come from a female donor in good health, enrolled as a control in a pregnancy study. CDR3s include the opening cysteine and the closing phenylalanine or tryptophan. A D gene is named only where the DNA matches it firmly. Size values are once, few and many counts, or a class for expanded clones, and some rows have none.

CDR3 protein: CASSLGYSNQPQHF
CDR3 DNA: TGCGCCAGCAGCTTGGGTTATAGCAATCAGCCCCAGCATTTT
clone size: .
J gene: TRBJ1-5
V gene: TRBV5-1
D gene: .

CDR3 protein: CASSVAPRDREGNTEAFF
CDR3 DNA: TGTGCCAGCAGCGTAGCCCCGAGGGACAGGGAGGGGAACACTGAAGCTTTCTTT
clone size: few
J gene: TRBJ1-1
V gene: TRBV9
D gene: TRBD1

CDR3 protein: CASSVYNTEAFF
CDR3 DNA: TGTGCCAGCAGTGTGTATAACACTGAAGCTTTCTTT
clone size: .
J gene: TRBJ1-1
V gene: TRBV6-1
D gene: .

CDR3 protein: CASSFQGMFQPQHF
CDR3 DNA: TGTGCCAGCTCCTTTCAGGGGATGTTCCAGCCCCAGCATTTT
clone size: .
J gene: TRBJ1-5
V gene: TRBV28
D gene: .

CDR3 protein: CASSLRPGLAANNEQFF
CDR3 DNA: TGTGCCAGCAGCCTCCGACCGGGACTAGCGGCCAACAATGAGCAGTTCTTC
clone size: .
J gene: TRBJ2-1
V gene: TRBV7-9
D gene: TRBD2

CDR3 protein: CASSLLETGYEQYF
CDR3 DNA: TGTGCCAGCTCACTGCTCGAAACCGGCTACGAGCAGTACTTC
clone size: .
J gene: TRBJ2-7
V gene: TRBV18
D gene: .

CDR3 protein: CASTGTGEQETQYF
CDR3 DNA: TGTGCCAGTACCGGGACAGGGGAACAAGAGACCCAGTACTTC
clone size: .
J gene: TRBJ2-5
V gene: TRBV2
D gene: TRBD1

CDR3 protein: CASSERRTGPPETQYF
CDR3 DNA: TGTGCCAGCAGTGAAAGGAGGACAGGGCCCCCAGAGACCCAGTACTTC
clone size: .
J gene: TRBJ2-5
V gene: TRBV6-1
D gene: TRBD1

CDR3 protein: CASSFTIRAGGQETQYF
CDR3 DNA: TGTGCCAGCAGTTTTACGATCCGGGCAGGGGGTCAAGAGACCCAGTACTTC
clone size: .
J gene: TRBJ2-5
V gene: TRBV27
D gene: TRBD1

CDR3 protein: CASSGYGGNEQFF
CDR3 DNA: TGTGCCAGCAGTGGTTACGGGGGGAATGAGCAGTTCTTC
clone size: .
J gene: TRBJ2-1
V gene: TRBV2
D gene: TRBD2

CDR3 protein: CASSSRAHEQYF
CDR3 DNA: TGTGCCAGCAGTTCTCGAGCTCACGAGCAGTACTTC
clone size: .
J gene: TRBJ2-7
V gene: TRBV11-2
D gene: .

CDR3 protein: CATNGPLRLQETQYF
CDR3 DNA: TGTGCCACCAACGGTCCCCTCCGTCTTCAAGAGACCCAGTACTTC
clone size: once
J gene: TRBJ2-5
V gene: TRBV28
D gene: .

CDR3 protein: CASSENNRGLTEAFF
CDR3 DNA: TGCGCCAGCAGCGAAAACAACAGGGGGCTAACTGAAGCTTTCTTT
clone size: .
J gene: TRBJ1-1
V gene: TRBV5-1
D gene: TRBD1

CDR3 protein: CASSRGSDGYTF
CDR3 DNA: TGTGCCAGCAGTAGGGGTTCGGATGGCTACACCTTC
clone size: once
J gene: TRBJ1-2
V gene: TRBV7-9
D gene: .

CDR3 protein: CASSLRTSGRASSYNEQFF
CDR3 DNA: TGTGCCAGCAGCCTACGGACTAGCGGGAGGGCCAGCTCCTACAATGAGCAGTTCTTC
clone size: .
J gene: TRBJ2-1
V gene: TRBV5-4
D gene: TRBD2

CDR3 protein: CASSPRDYSYEQYF
CDR3 DNA: TGCGCCAGCAGTCCCCGAGACTACTCCTACGAGCAGTACTTC
clone size: .
J gene: TRBJ2-7
V gene: TRBV4-1
D gene: .

CDR3 protein: CASSLGDRGVLVWEAFF
CDR3 DNA: TGTGCCAGCAGCTTAGGGGACAGGGGGGTTTTAGTCTGGGAAGCTTTCTTT
clone size: .
J gene: TRBJ1-1
V gene: TRBV11-3
D gene: TRBD1

CDR3 protein: CATSRVRTSGSTNEQFF
CDR3 DNA: TGTGCCACCAGCAGAGTCCGGACTAGCGGGAGTACCAATGAGCAGTTCTTC
clone size: .
J gene: TRBJ2-1
V gene: TRBV15
D gene: TRBD2

CDR3 protein: CASSLGGGGTDTQYF
CDR3 DNA: TGTGCCAGCAGCTTAGGAGGGGGCGGCACAGATACGCAGTATTTT
clone size: .
J gene: TRBJ2-3
V gene: TRBV7-2
D gene: TRBD1

CDR3 protein: CASIREANTEAFF
CDR3 DNA: TGTGCCAGCATCCGGGAGGCGAACACTGAAGCTTTCTTT
clone size: .
J gene: TRBJ1-1
V gene: TRBV2
D gene: .

CDR3 protein: CASNPGGTGGNYGYTF
CDR3 DNA: TGTGCCAGCAACCCGGGAGGGACAGGGGGCAACTATGGCTACACCTTC
clone size: .
J gene: TRBJ1-2
V gene: TRBV5-4
D gene: TRBD1

CDR3 protein: CASSLSQGADTQYF
CDR3 DNA: TGCGCCAGCAGCTTAAGTCAGGGGGCGGATACGCAGTATTTT
clone size: .
J gene: TRBJ2-3
V gene: TRBV5-1
D gene: TRBD1

CDR3 protein: CASAVNFRGTGELFF
CDR3 DNA: TGTGCCAGCGCCGTTAACTTCAGGGGTACCGGGGAGCTGTTTTTT
clone size: .
J gene: TRBJ2-2
V gene: TRBV6-1
D gene: .

CDR3 protein: CASSQSSTGASEQYF
CDR3 DNA: TGTGCCAGCAGCCAATCGAGTACAGGGGCCTCCGAGCAGTACTTC
clone size: .
J gene: TRBJ2-7
V gene: TRBV16
D gene: TRBD1

CDR3 protein: CASSHLSDWPNADTQYF
CDR3 DNA: TGCGCCAGCAGCCACCTTTCGGACTGGCCCAACGCAGATACGCAGTATTTT
clone size: .
J gene: TRBJ2-3
V gene: TRBV4-1
D gene: .

CDR3 protein: CASSFLTANTEAFF
CDR3 DNA: TGTGCCAGCAGCTTCCTGACAGCGAACACTGAAGCTTTCTTT
clone size: .
J gene: TRBJ1-1
V gene: TRBV7-9
D gene: .

CDR3 protein: CATSPPGLAVVFSRTDTQYF
CDR3 DNA: TGTGCCACCAGCCCGCCGGGACTAGCGGTCGTGTTCTCCCGCACAGATACGCAGTATTTT
clone size: .
J gene: TRBJ2-3
V gene: TRBV15
D gene: TRBD2

CDR3 protein: CASSVGAGVTYEQYF
CDR3 DNA: TGTGCCAGCAGCGTAGGAGCGGGAGTTACCTACGAGCAGTACTTC
clone size: .
J gene: TRBJ2-7
V gene: TRBV9
D gene: TRBD2

CDR3 protein: CASSVLGVDTQYF
CDR3 DNA: TGTGCCAGCAGTGTCCTTGGAGTAGATACGCAGTATTTT
clone size: .
J gene: TRBJ2-3
V gene: TRBV27
D gene: .

CDR3 protein: CASSPSTSGYNEQFF
CDR3 DNA: TGTGCCAGCTCACCATCGACTAGCGGGTACAATGAGCAGTTCTTC
clone size: .
J gene: TRBJ2-1
V gene: TRBV18
D gene: TRBD2

CDR3 protein: CASAGVWGEQYF
CDR3 DNA: TGTGCCAGCGCCGGGGTTTGGGGCGAGCAGTACTTC
clone size: .
J gene: TRBJ2-7
V gene: TRBV25-1
D gene: .

CDR3 protein: CASSSSGTGRGWDQPQHF
CDR3 DNA: TGTGCCAGCAGTTCCTCCGGGACAGGGAGGGGGTGGGATCAGCCCCAGCATTTT
clone size: .
J gene: TRBJ1-5
V gene: TRBV27
D gene: TRBD1